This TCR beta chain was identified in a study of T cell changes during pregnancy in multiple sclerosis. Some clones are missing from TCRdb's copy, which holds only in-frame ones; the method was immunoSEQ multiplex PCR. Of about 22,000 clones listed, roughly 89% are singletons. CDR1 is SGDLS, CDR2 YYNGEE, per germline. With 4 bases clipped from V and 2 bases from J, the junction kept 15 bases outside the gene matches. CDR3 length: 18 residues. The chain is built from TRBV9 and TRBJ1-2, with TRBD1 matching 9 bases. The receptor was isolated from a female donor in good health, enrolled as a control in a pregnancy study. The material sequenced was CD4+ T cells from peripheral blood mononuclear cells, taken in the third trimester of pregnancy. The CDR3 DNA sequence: TGTGCCAGCAGCTTAAGTAGGCTCGAACAGGGGGCGAACTATGGCTACACCTTC. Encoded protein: CASSLSRLEQGANYGYTF.